The clone carrying this T cell receptor (beta chain) was seen many times. Its antigen is undetermined. Germline lookup yields CDR1 MDHEN and CDR2 SYDVKM. The junction had 5 bases not matched to a gene; V was cut back by 5 bases and J by 2 bases. This CDR3 contains 16 residues. These data come from a study of T cells in Graves' hyperthyroidism and ophthalmopathy. The definition of stable Graves' hyperthyroidism was no ophthalmopathy progression within 18 months. PBMCs were collected from a 10 ml volume of fresh peripheral blood. Study-wide points: Stable hyperthyroidism was separated from ophthalmopathy by a model based on 13 V-J features.

Researchers took RNA transcripts and amplified the TCR beta CDR3 regions from them. The HTBI primer set was used in a first-round RT-PCR of the TCR CDR3. Via MiXCR, TCRdb re-called the multiplex PCR reads, giving one row per CDR3 protein. Seen here are about 710,000 distinct CDR3 sequences, about 16% observed once, and the top ten hold 8.4%. The sequenced sample consisted of blood. The V call is TRBV28, the J call TRBJ2-3; 12 bases line up with TRBD2. The receptor's source is a man aged 18 to 30 with Graves' hyperthyroidism. For the CDR3, the DNA is TGTGCCAGCAGTAACGGACTAGCGGGAATCACAGATACGCAGTATTTT. It translates to CASSNGLAGITDTQYF.